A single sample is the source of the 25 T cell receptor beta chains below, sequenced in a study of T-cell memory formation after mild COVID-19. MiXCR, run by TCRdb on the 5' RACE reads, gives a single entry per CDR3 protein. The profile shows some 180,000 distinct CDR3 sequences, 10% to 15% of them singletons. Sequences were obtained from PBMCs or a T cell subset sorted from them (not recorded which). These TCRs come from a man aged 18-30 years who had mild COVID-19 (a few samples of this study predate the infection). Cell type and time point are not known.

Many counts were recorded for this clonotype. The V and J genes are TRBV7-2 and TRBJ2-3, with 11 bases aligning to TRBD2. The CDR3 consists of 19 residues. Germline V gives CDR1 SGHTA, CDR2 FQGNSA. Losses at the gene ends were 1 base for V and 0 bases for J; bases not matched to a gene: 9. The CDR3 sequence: CASSLGLAGGPSSTDTQYF. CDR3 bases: TGTGCCAGCAGCTTAGGGCTAGCGGGGGGCCCTTCTAGCACAGATACGCAGTATTTT.

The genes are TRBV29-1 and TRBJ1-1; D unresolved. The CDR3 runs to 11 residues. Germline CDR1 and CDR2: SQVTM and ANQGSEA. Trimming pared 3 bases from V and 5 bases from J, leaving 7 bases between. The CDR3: CSVETVTEAFF. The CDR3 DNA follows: TGCAGCGTTGAGACGGTTACTGAAGCTTTCTTT. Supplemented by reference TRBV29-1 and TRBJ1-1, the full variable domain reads SAVISQKPSRDICQRGTSLTIQCQVDSQVTMMFWYRQQPGQSLTLIATANQGSEATYESGFVIDKFPISRPNLTFSTLTVSNMSPEDSSIYLCSVETVTEAFFGQGTRLTVV.

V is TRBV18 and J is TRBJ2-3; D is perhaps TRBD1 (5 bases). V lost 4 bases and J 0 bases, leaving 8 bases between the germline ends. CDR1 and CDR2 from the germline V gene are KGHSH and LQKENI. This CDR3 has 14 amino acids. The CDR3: CASSHDSSTDTQYF. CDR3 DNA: TGTGCCAGCTCACACGACAGTAGCACAGATACGCAGTATTTT.

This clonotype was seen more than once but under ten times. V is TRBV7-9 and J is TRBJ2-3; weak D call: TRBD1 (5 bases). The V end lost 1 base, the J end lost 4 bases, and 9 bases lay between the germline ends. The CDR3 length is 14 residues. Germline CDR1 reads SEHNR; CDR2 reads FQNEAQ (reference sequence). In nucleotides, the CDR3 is TGTGCCAGCAGCTTAGATACAGGTTCAGATACGCAGTATTTT. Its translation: CASSLDTGSDTQYF.

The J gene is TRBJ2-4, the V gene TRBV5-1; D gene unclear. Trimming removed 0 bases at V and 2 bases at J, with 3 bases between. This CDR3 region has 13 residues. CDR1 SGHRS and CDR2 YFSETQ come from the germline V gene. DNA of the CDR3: TGCGCCAGCAGCTTGGGTCCCAAAAACATTCAGTACTTC. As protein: CASSLGPKNIQYF.

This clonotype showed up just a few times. Here the CDR3 DNA reads TGTGCCAGCAGGAGGAGAAAAGCGAACACTGAAGCTTTCTTT. Its protein product is CASRRRKANTEAFF. The rearrangement uses TRBV6-5 and TRBJ1-1; unclear D gene. V shed 6 bases and J shed 1 base, with 12 bases lying between them. The germline V gene encodes CDR1 MNHEY and CDR2 SVGAGI. This CDR3 spans 14 amino acids.

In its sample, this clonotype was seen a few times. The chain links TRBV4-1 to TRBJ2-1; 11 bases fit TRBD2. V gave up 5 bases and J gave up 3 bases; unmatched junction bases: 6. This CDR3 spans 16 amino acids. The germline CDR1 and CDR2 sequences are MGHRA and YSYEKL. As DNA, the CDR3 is TGCGCCAGCAGCTCCCGGACTAGCGGGTACTACAATGAGCAGTTCTTC. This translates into CASSSRTSGYYNEQFF.

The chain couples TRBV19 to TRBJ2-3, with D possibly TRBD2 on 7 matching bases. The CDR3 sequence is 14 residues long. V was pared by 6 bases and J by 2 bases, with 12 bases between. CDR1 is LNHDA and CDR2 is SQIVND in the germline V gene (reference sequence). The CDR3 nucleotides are TGTGCCAGTAGCCCGGGGGGCTTCACAGATACGCAGTATTTT. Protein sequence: CASSPGGFTDTQYF.

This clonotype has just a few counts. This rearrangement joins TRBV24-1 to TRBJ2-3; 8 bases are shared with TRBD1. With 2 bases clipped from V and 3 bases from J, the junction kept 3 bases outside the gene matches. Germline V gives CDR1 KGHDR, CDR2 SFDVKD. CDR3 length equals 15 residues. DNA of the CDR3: TGTGCCACCAGTGATTCCGGGACAGGAACAGATACGCAGTATTTT. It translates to CATSDSGTGTDTQYF.

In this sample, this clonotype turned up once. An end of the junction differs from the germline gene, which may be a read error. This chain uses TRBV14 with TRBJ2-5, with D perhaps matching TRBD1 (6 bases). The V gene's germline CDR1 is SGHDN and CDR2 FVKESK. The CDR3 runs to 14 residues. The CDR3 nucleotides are TGTGCCAGCAACCAAGCAGGGGCCCTCGTGCCCCAGTACTTC. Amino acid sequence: CASNQAGALVPQYF.

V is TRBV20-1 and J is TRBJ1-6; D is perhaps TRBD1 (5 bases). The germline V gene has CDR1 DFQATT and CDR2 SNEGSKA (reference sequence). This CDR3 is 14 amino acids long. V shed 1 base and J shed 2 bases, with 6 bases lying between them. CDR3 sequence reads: CSARAGAYNSPLHF. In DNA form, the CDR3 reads TGCAGTGCTAGAGCGGGGGCCTATAATTCACCCCTCCACTTT.

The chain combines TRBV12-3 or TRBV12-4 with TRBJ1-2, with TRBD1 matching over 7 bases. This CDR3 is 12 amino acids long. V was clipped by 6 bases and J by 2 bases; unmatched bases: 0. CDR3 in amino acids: CASRDRNYGYTF. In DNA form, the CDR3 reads TGTGCCAGCAGGGACAGGAACTATGGCTACACCTTC.

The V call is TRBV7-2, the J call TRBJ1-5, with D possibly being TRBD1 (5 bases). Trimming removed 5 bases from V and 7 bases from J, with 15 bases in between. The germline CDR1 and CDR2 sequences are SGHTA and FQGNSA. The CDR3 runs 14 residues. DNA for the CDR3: TGTGCCAGCAGCCCCCAAGAGGGGCGGCAGCCCCAGCATTTT. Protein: CASSPQEGRQPQHF.

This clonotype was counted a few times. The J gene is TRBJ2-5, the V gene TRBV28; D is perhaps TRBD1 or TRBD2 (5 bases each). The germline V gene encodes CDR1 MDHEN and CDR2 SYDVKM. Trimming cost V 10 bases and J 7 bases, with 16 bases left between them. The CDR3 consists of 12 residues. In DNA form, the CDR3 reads TGTGCCACCTCGTCGGGACGCGGGACCCAGTACTTC. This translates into CATSSGRGTQYF.

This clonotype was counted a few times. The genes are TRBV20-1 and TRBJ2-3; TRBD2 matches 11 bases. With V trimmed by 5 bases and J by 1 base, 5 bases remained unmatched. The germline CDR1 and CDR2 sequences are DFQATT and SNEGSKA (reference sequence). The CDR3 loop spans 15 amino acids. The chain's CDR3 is CSAPLAGGGTDTQYF. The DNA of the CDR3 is TGCAGTGCTCCTTTAGCGGGGGGGGGCACAGATACGCAGTATTTT.

The CDR3 sequence is CAWISGVSSYNEQFF. The CDR3 DNA reads TGTGCCTGGATTAGCGGCGTAAGCTCCTACAATGAGCAGTTCTTC. The chain uses TRBV30 and TRBJ2-1; weak D call: TRBD2 (6 bases). Germline V gene sequence: CDR1 GTSNPN, CDR2 SVGIG (reference sequence). V lost 4 bases and J 0 bases, leaving 13 bases between the germline ends. The CDR3 has 15 residues.

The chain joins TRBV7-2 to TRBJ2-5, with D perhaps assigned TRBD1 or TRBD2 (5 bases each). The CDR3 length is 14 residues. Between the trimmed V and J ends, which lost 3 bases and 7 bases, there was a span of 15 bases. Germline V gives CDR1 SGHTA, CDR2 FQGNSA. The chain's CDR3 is CASSFDGAQLTQYF. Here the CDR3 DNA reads TGTGCCAGCAGCTTTGACGGGGCTCAATTGACCCAGTACTTC.

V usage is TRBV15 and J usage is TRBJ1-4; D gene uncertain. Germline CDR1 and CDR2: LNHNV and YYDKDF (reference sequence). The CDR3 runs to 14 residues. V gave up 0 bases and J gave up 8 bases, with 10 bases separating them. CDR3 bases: TGTGCCACCAGCAGAGATGTGGGTAACGAAAAACTGTTTTTT. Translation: CATSRDVGNEKLFF.

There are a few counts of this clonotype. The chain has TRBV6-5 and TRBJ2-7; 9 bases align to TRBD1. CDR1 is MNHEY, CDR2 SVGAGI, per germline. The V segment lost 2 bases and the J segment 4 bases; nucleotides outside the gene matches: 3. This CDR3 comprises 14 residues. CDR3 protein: CASSYRDREYEQYF. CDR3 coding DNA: TGTGCCAGCAGTTACCGGGACAGGGAATACGAGCAGTACTTC.

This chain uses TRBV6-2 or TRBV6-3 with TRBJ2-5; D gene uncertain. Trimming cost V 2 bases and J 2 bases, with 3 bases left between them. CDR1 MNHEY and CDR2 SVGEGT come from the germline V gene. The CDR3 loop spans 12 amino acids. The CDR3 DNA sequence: TGTGCCAGCAGTTACGGACAAGAGACCCAGTACTTC. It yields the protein CASSYGQETQYF.

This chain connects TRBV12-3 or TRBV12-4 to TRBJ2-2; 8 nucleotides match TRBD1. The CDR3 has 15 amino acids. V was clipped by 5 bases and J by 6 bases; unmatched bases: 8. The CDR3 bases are TGTGCCAGCAGTCCGACGACAGGGGCGGCCGGGGAGCTGTTTTTT. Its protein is CASSPTTGAAGELFF.

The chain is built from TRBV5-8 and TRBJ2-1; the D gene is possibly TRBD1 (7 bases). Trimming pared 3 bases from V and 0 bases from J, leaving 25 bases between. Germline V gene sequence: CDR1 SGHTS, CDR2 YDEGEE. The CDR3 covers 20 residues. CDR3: CASSSRGRTEAVGSYNEQFF. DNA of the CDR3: TGTGCCAGCAGCTCCAGGGGGAGGACCGAAGCAGTGGGCTCCTACAATGAGCAGTTCTTC.

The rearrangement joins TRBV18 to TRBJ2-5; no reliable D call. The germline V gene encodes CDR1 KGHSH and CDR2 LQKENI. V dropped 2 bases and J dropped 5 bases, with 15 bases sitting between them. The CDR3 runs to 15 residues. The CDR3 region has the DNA TGTGCCAGCTCACCAATGGCGGCCAATGGGGAGACCCAGTACTTC. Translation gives CASSPMAANGETQYF.

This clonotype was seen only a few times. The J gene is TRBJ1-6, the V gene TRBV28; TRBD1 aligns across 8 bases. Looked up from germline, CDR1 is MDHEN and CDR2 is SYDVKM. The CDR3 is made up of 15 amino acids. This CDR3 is CATSIGTGGNSPLHF. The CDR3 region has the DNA TGTGCGACCAGCATCGGGACAGGCGGGAATTCACCCCTCCACTTT.

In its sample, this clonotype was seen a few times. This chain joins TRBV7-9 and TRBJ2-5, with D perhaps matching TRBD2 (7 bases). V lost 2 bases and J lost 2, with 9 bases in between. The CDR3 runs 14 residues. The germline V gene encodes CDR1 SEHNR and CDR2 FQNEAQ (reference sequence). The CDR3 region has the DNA TGTGCCAGCAGCTTAAAGGGGGGGCAAGAGACCCAGTACTTC. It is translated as CASSLKGGQETQYF.